These 26 T cell receptor beta chains share one sample of origin, sequenced in a study of blood T cells in healthy people across ages. Alongside a J-beta primer mix, a sample-barcoded 5' primer served in a second PCR lasting about 6 to 11 cycles. TCRdb reprocessed the 5' RACE reads via MiXCR and lists one record per CDR3 protein. This table has around 800,000 distinct CDR3 sequences, about 46% appearing once. Input material: blood. These receptors all stem from a man older than 75 in good health.

The V and J genes are TRBV20-1 and TRBJ2-5, with D hard to call. The CDR3 has 14 amino acids. Germline loops: CDR1 DFQATT, CDR2 SNEGSKA (reference sequence). The V end lost 0 bases, the J end lost 5 bases, and 13 bases lay between the germline ends. The DNA for the CDR3 is TGCAGTGCTAGAGATCCCCCGAGAAGGGAGACCCAGTACTTC. Translated: CSARDPPRRETQYF.

The chain uses TRBV20-1 and TRBJ1-1; weak D call: TRBD1 (5 bases). Per the germline V gene, CDR1 is DFQATT and CDR2 is SNEGSKA (reference sequence). The CDR3 consists of 14 residues. V lost 0 bases, J lost 1 base, and 9 bases lay in between. Here the CDR3 reads CSARDDSQNTEAFF. The CDR3 DNA reads as TGCAGTGCTAGAGACGACAGCCAGAACACTGAAGCTTTCTTT.

This clonotype turned up a few times. The CDR3 loop reads CASSSSTSGIQETQYF. In nucleotides, the CDR3 is TGTGCCAGCAGTTCCTCGACTAGCGGGATACAAGAGACCCAGTACTTC. The chain recombines TRBV28 with TRBJ2-5; TRBD2 agrees at 11 bases. From germline, CDR1 is MDHEN and CDR2 SYDVKM. V trimming: 4 bases; J trimming: 2 bases; junction bases outside the gene matches: 6. The CDR3 has 16 amino acids.

About this clonotype itself: One junction end does not reproduce the germline sequence, and a read error may be involved. This chain joins TRBV29-1 and TRBJ2-4, with a tentative D call TRBD1 (6 bases). The germline CDR1 and CDR2 sequences are SQVTM and ANQGSEA. The CDR3 is 15 residues long. This chain's CDR3 is CSVDRDKWAKNSQYF. CDR3 in DNA: TGCAGCGTCGACCGGGACAAGTGGGCCAAAAACAGTCAGTACTTC.

The J gene is TRBJ1-4, the V gene TRBV15; no definite D call. This CDR3 comprises 17 residues. The ends were cut back, 1 base at V and 2 bases at J, with 14 bases in the middle. Germline CDR1 reads LNHNV; CDR2 reads YYDKDF (reference sequence). The CDR3 is CATSRGPLVSTNEKLFF. As DNA, the CDR3 is TGTGCCACCAGCAGAGGGCCTTTAGTATCGACTAATGAAAAACTGTTTTTT.

This chain connects TRBV24-1 to TRBJ2-1; D remains unclear. The CDR3 has 15 amino acids. The V end was cut by 10 bases, the J end by 0 bases, with 15 bases between. In germline, CDR1 is KGHDR, CDR2 SFDVKD. CDR3 region: CATKTDGFSYNEQFF. CDR3 DNA: TGTGCCACGAAAACGGACGGATTCTCCTACAATGAGCAGTTCTTC.

This clonotype has a count of ten or more. The rearrangement links TRBV15 to TRBJ1-2, with D maybe TRBD1 (5 bases). Trimming removed 0 bases at V and 3 bases at J, with 11 bases between. Germline loops: CDR1 LNHNV, CDR2 YYDKDF (reference sequence). This CDR3 is 15 amino acids long. The CDR3 protein is CATSRDLAGYYGYTF. The DNA for the CDR3 is TGTGCCACCAGCAGAGATCTCGCAGGGTACTATGGCTACACCTTC.

This clonotype was seen more than once but under ten times. J is TRBJ2-3 and V is TRBV20-1; D remains unclear. Germline-derived CDR1 and CDR2 are DFQATT and SNEGSKA (reference sequence). The CDR3 consists of 12 residues. The V gene lost 6 bases and the J gene lost 6 bases, with 13 bases spanning the gap. The DNA for the CDR3 is TGCAGTGCCCGCAAGATTGCTGATACGCAGTATTTT. Translating it yields CSARKIADTQYF.

This clonotype has just a few counts. The chain recombines TRBV12-3 or TRBV12-4 with TRBJ2-2; D may be TRBD2 (5 bases). The CDR3 is made up of 16 amino acids. Trimming took 6 bases from V and 5 from J, leaving 19 bases between them. The CDR3 DNA reads as TGTGCCAGCAGCCCCCGACGGCGGGCCCCAACCGGGGAGCTGTTTTTT. Translated: CASSPRRRAPTGELFF.

This clonotype was counted a few times. The chain combines TRBV20-1 with TRBJ1-2, with TRBD1 identical over 8 bases. In germline, CDR1 is DFQATT, CDR2 SNEGSKA (reference sequence). Trimming cost V 5 bases and J 8 bases; bases outside gene matches: 19. The CDR3 has 16 amino acids. CDR3 sequence: CSAPSTGDNPSEGYTF. DNA of the CDR3: TGCAGTGCTCCCTCGACAGGGGACAACCCCTCGGAGGGCTACACCTTC.

This chain links TRBV4-1 with TRBJ2-3, with TRBD1 as a possible D gene (6 bases). The V gene lost 2 bases and the J gene lost 1 base, with 13 bases spanning the gap. This CDR3 region has 16 residues. Germline loops: CDR1 MGHRA, CDR2 YSYEKL. The CDR3 spells CASSQTQGPGTDTQYF. The DNA of the CDR3 is TGCGCCAGCAGCCAAACACAGGGCCCTGGCACAGATACGCAGTATTTT.

This sequence joins TRBV29-1 and TRBJ2-1; the D call may be TRBD1 or TRBD2 (6 bases each). V lost 4 bases, J lost 8 bases, and 15 bases lay in between. CDR1 is SQVTM and CDR2 is ANQGSEA in the germline V gene. This CDR3 is 13 amino acids long. Here the CDR3 reads CSVAETGGDEQFF. The CDR3 DNA reads TGCAGCGTTGCGGAGACAGGAGGGGATGAGCAGTTCTTC.

The V gene is TRBV30, the J gene TRBJ2-1; D is unclear. V was pared by 0 bases and J by 9 bases, with 9 bases between. The CDR3 covers 12 residues. Germline loops: CDR1 GTSNPN, CDR2 SVGIG (reference sequence). The CDR3 DNA follows: TGTGCCTGGAGTGTTCTAGGAAGTGAGCAGTTCTTC. Translated: CAWSVLGSEQFF.

The CDR3 spells CASSLKPRAGGGELFF. DNA of the CDR3: TGTGCCAGCAGCTTAAAGCCCAGAGCCGGCGGGGGGGAGCTGTTTTTT. The J gene is TRBJ2-2, the V gene TRBV7-3, with D perhaps TRBD2 (5 bases). This CDR3 region has 16 residues. CDR1 and CDR2 (germline): SGHTA, FQGTGA. V was cut by 1 base and J by 8 bases, with 17 bases left in between.

V gene TRBV29-1 combines with J gene TRBJ2-7; possibly TRBD1 for D (5 bases). Germline assignment: CDR1 SQVTM and CDR2 ANQGSEA. With 7 bases removed from V and 6 bases from J, the gap between germline ends came to 16 bases. The CDR3 is 12 amino acids. The CDR3 DNA is TGCAGCGCCCTAAGGGGTTACGGCGAGCAGTACTTC. Amino acids: CSALRGYGEQYF.

The chain joins TRBV29-1 to TRBJ2-5; TRBD1 matches 9 bases. Trimming at V came to 6 bases and at J to 5 bases, leaving 13 bases not matched to a gene. This CDR3 contains 15 residues. Germline V gives CDR1 SQVTM, CDR2 ANQGSEA. In nucleotides, the CDR3 is TGCAGCGTCCAAATGGGGACAGGGAATTTGGAGACCCAGTACTTC. Its translation is CSVQMGTGNLETQYF.

The V call is TRBV10-3, the J call TRBJ2-5; 7 nucleotides match TRBD2. The CDR3 runs to 15 residues. J lost 3 bases, V lost 6 bases, and 10 bases had no gene match. Per germline, CDR1 ENHRY and CDR2 SYGVKD. The CDR3 nucleotides are TGTGCCATCAGGGACGGGAGCGGGGAAGAAGAGACCCAGTACTTC. The encoded protein is CAIRDGSGEEETQYF.

This clonotype was detected ten times or more. Written as DNA, the CDR3 is TGTGCCAGCCACACGTGGCAGGGGGCAGCCTACGAGCAGTACTTC. This sequence encodes CASHTWQGAAYEQYF. This chain uses TRBV27 with TRBJ2-7; TRBD1 matches 8 bases. V was pared by 8 bases and J by 2 bases, with 11 bases of the junction left unmatched. This CDR3 region has 15 residues. From germline, CDR1 is MNHEY and CDR2 SMNVEV (reference sequence).

V is TRBV12-3 or TRBV12-4 and J is TRBJ1-5; D is uncertain. The CDR3 has 13 amino acids. Deletions cut 6 bases from V and 3 bases from J, with 9 bases between. The CDR3 nucleotides read TGTGCCAGCAGCCCGGGAATCAATCAGCCCCAGCATTTT. It is translated as CASSPGINQPQHF.

This clonotype appeared many times. This chain links TRBV5-1 with TRBJ2-6, with 9 bases matching TRBD1. Trimming removed 4 bases from V and 1 base from J; junction bases left unmatched: 9. Germline-derived CDR1 and CDR2 are SGHRS and YFSETQ. This CDR3 is built from 18 residues. DNA of the CDR3: TGCGCCAGCAGCACAATTCCGGGACAGGGTTCTGGGGCCAACGTCCTGACTTTC. Its translation is CASSTIPGQGSGANVLTF. The entire variable domain, with the rest obtained from reference TRBV5-1 and TRBJ2-6, is as follows: KAGVTQTPRYLIKTRGQQVTLSCSPISGHRSVSWYQQTPGQGLQFLFEYFSETQRNKGNFPGRFSGRQFSNSRSEMNVSTLELGDSALYLCASSTIPGQGSGANVLTFGAGSRLTVL.

This clonotype was detected only a few times. The chain carries TRBV5-1 and TRBJ2-3, with TRBD2 matching 12 bases. Germline V gene sequence: CDR1 SGHRS, CDR2 YFSETQ. This CDR3 region has 15 residues. The V gene end was trimmed by 5 bases and the J gene end by 1 base; junction bases not matched to a gene: 2. The chain's CDR3 is CASRRLAGGTDTQYF. CDR3 DNA: TGCGCCAGCAGGCGACTAGCGGGAGGCACAGATACGCAGTATTTT.

The chain carries TRBV29-1 and TRBJ2-7; a possible D gene is TRBD2 (5 bases). Germline CDR1 and CDR2: SQVTM and ANQGSEA. The CDR3 is made up of 12 amino acids. Trimming removed 7 bases at V and 3 bases at J, with 13 bases between. Written as DNA, the CDR3 is TGCAGCGCCCAAACGGGGTTCTACGAGCAGTACTTC. Translated, it gives CSAQTGFYEQYF.

The rearrangement uses TRBV7-3 and TRBJ2-1; 9 bases map to TRBD2. The CDR3 has 13 residues. Germline CDR1 is SGHTA and CDR2 is FQGTGA. The junction had 5 bases not matched to a gene; V was cut back by 5 bases and J by 9 bases. CDR3 loop: CASSRTSVGEQFF. DNA for the CDR3: TGTGCCAGCAGCAGGACTAGCGTGGGTGAGCAGTTCTTC.

This clonotype was counted a few times. The V call is TRBV7-3, the J call TRBJ2-1; 16 bases agree with TRBD2. Germline CDR1 reads SGHTA; CDR2 reads FQGTGA. V shed 0 bases, J shed 7 bases, and the junction held 15 bases outside the gene matches. This CDR3 has 21 amino acids. The chain's CDR3 is CASSLTSPLPGLAGGLNEQFF. CDR3 DNA: TGTGCCAGCAGCTTAACCTCTCCTTTACCGGGACTAGCGGGAGGGCTGAATGAGCAGTTCTTC.

As to this clonotype: Sequence at one end of the junction differs from germline and may be a read error. The rearrangement joins TRBV10-3 to TRBJ2-7; 12 bases fit TRBD2. Germline CDR1 reads ENHRY; CDR2 reads SYGVKD. The CDR3 runs to 15 residues. The CDR3 region is CVISGSTSGGYEQYF. CDR3 DNA sequence: TGTGTCATCAGTGGGTCGACTAGCGGGGGCTACGAGCAGTACTTC.

V and J are TRBV20-1 and TRBJ1-4; D is possibly TRBD1 (5 bases). V was shortened by 3 bases and J by 0 bases, with 8 bases between the two germline ends. CDR3 length equals 14 residues. The V gene's germline CDR1 is DFQATT and CDR2 SNEGSKA (reference sequence). CDR3 loop: CSASRVATNEKLFF. The CDR3 region has the DNA TGCAGTGCTAGCAGGGTTGCAACTAATGAAAAACTGTTTTTT.